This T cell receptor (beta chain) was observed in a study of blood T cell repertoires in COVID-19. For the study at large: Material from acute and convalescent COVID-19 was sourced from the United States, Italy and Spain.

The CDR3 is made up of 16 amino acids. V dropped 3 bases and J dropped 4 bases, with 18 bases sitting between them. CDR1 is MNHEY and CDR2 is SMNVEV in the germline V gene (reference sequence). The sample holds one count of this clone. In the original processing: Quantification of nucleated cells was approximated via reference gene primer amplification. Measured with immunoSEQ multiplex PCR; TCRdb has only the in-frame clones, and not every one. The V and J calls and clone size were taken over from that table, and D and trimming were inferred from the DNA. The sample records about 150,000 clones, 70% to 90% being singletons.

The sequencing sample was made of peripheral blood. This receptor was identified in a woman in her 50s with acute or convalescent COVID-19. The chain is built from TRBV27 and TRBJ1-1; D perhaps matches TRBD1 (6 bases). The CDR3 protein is CASSFDRMSSFTEAFF. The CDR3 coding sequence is TGTGCCAGCAGTTTCGACAGGATGTCGTCGTTCACTGAAGCTTTCTTT.